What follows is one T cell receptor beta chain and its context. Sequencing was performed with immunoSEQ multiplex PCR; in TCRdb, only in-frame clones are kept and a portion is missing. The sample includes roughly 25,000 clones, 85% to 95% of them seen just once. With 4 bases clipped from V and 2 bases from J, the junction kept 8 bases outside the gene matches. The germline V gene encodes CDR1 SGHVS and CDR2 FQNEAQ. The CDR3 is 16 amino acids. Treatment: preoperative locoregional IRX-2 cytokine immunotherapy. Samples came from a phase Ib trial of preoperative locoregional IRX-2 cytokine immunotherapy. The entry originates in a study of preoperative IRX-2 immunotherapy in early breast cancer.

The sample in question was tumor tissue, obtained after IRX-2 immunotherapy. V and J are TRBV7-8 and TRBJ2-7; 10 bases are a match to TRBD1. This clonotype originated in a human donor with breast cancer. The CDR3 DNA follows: TGTGCCAGCAGCTCGGGGGGGACAGGGGAAACCTACGAGCAGTACTTC. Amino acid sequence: CASSSGGTGETYEQYF.